These T cell receptor beta chains were read from a single sample in a study of CD8 T cells in Susac syndrome. Each CDR3 protein is one row after TCRdb ran MiXCR on the immunoSEQ multiplex PCR reads. The sample gives some 260,000 distinct CDR3 sequences, 70% to 90% of which show up once; about 0.11% is in the top ten. The sequencing sample was made of CD8+ T cells from PBMCs. These receptors were taken from a human donor with multiple sclerosis. CDR3s include the opening cysteine and the closing phenylalanine or tryptophan. The D gene is left open where the match is weak. The listing skips clone size in some rows; elsewhere it reads once, few, many or a size class.

TRBV30,TRBJ2-1,TRBD2,.,TGTGCCTGGACGAGCGGGAGCTCCTACAATGAGCAGTTCTTC,CAWTSGSSYNEQFF
TRBV27,TRBJ2-7,.,.,TGTGCCAGCAGTTTATCGGGTCTCTACTACGAGCAGTACTTC,CASSLSGLYYEQYF
TRBV12-3/TRBV12-4,TRBJ2-1,TRBD2,.,TGTGCCAGCTCCTTGGGAGGGAGTGGGTTAAAGGAGCAGTTCTTC,CASSLGGSGLKEQFF
TRBV20-1,TRBJ2-7,TRBD2,few,TGCAGTGCTGCCCTAACTAGCGGGAGTTCCTACGAGCAGTACTTC,CSAALTSGSSYEQYF
TRBV27,TRBJ1-6,.,.,TGTGCCAGCAGTTTATCCGGGCGCACACCCCTCCACTTT,CASSLSGRTPLHF
TRBV20-1,TRBJ1-2,.,.,TGCAGTGCAGGCCCCGGGCAGTTCTATGGCTACACCTTC,CSAGPGQFYGYTF
TRBV5-8,TRBJ2-7,.,.,TGTGCCAGCAGCCCAGCCCCGGAGGCCGCCTACGAGCAGTACTTC,CASSPAPEAAYEQYF
TRBV27,TRBJ1-6,.,.,TGTGCCAGCAGTTTATCGACGGGCCTGGCACCCCTCCACTTT,CASSLSTGLAPLHF
TRBV19,TRBJ2-7,TRBD2,.,TGTGCCAGTAGTCCCGCCCCGACTAGCGGCTACGAGCAGTACTTC,CASSPAPTSGYEQYF
TRBV30,TRBJ1-2,.,.,TGTGCCTGGATCCCGGACAGCAGAAACTATGGCTACACCTTC,CAWIPDSRNYGYTF